These 18 T cell receptor beta chains were sequenced from one sample in a study of shared clonotypes between healthy human individuals. The data were produced by immunoSEQ multiplex PCR, yet TCRdb's version contains in-frame clones alone and is incomplete. The sample records about 2.3 million clones, under 95% being singletons. The sample consisted of naive CD4+ T cells from PBMCs. Documented subset: CD45RA+ positively selected. Receptor source: a man between 18 and 29 years old in good health. Some clones in this sample may be carry-over from other donors' samples.

The V call is TRBV15, the J call TRBJ2-1; 9 bases agree with TRBD1. Looked up from germline, CDR1 is LNHNV and CDR2 is YYDKDF (reference sequence). Unmatched junction bases numbered 6, after V lost 5 bases and J lost 4 bases. The CDR3 is made up of 15 amino acids. CDR3 in amino acids: CATSRPGQGYNEQFF. CDR3 DNA sequence: TGTGCCACCAGCCGACCCGGACAGGGGTACAATGAGCAGTTCTTC.

The chain uses TRBV7-2 and TRBJ1-1; 7 bases agree with TRBD1. The V and J ends lost 4 bases and 2 bases, in that order; junction bases with no gene match: 7. This CDR3 region has 15 residues. The germline V gene encodes CDR1 SGHTA and CDR2 FQGNSA. The CDR3 spells CASSSAGTVNTEAFF. CDR3 nucleotide sequence: TGTGCCAGCAGCTCAGCCGGGACAGTCAACACTGAAGCTTTCTTT.

The chain recombines TRBV9 with TRBJ2-5; the match to TRBD2 covers 9 bases. This CDR3 region has 17 residues. Per the germline V gene, CDR1 is SGDLS and CDR2 is YYNGEE. The V and J ends lost 4 bases and 1 base, in that order; junction bases with no gene match: 11. The CDR3 sequence is CASSPQGGGRVQETQYF. CDR3 DNA sequence: TGTGCCAGCAGCCCGCAGGGGGGCGGGAGGGTCCAAGAGACCCAGTACTTC.

This clone was found once. The rearrangement links TRBV2 to TRBJ2-2; TRBD1 agrees at 7 bases. Germline V gene data show CDR1 as SNHLY and CDR2 as FYNNEI. Trimming at V came to 2 bases and at J to 3 bases, leaving 3 bases not matched to a gene. The CDR3 is 15 residues long. The CDR3 loop reads CASSELTGYTGELFF. The CDR3 bases are TGTGCCAGCAGTGAATTGACAGGGTACACCGGGGAGCTGTTTTTT.

The gene calls are TRBV28 and TRBJ1-5, with D unclear. This CDR3 contains 14 residues. CDR1 and CDR2 from the germline V gene are MDHEN and SYDVKM. The V end was cut by 4 bases, the J end by 1 base, with 8 bases between. CDR3 in amino acids: CASSSPGSNQPQHF. DNA of the CDR3: TGTGCCAGCAGTTCTCCTGGGAGCAATCAGCCCCAGCATTTT.

This clone was seen a handful of times. The rearrangement links TRBV2 to TRBJ1-2, with unresolved D. The CDR3 is 15 amino acids. CDR1 and CDR2 (germline): SNHLY, FYNNEI. V was clipped by 1 base and J by 7 bases, with 16 bases between them. The CDR3 DNA reads as TGTGCCAGCAGTGAAGAAAAGGGAACCTTCACTGGCTACACCTTC. Protein sequence: CASSEEKGTFTGYTF.

J is TRBJ1-6 and V is TRBV7-8; D uncertain. Germline CDR1 SGHVS, CDR2 FQNEAQ. The length of the CDR3 is 15 residues. The V and J ends lost 1 base and 10 bases respectively, with 14 bases between them. As DNA, the CDR3 is TGTGCCAGCAGCTTAGGTCATGGGGATGAGTCACCCCTCCACTTT. Translated, it gives CASSLGHGDESPLHF.

V is TRBV5-1 and J is TRBJ2-1, with a possible D match to TRBD1 (6 bases). CDR1 and CDR2 from the germline V gene are SGHRS and YFSETQ. The CDR3 spans 14 residues. Trimming took 4 bases from V and 3 from J, leaving 11 bases between them. CDR3 coding DNA: TGCGCCAGCAGCCAGGGGACAAGCTACAATGAGCAGTTCTTC. Translating gives CASSQGTSYNEQFF. The variable domain in full, completed from reference TRBV5-1 and TRBJ2-1, reads KAGVTQTPRYLIKTRGQQVTLSCSPISGHRSVSWYQQTPGQGLQFLFEYFSETQRNKGNFPGRFSGRQFSNSRSEMNVSTLELGDSALYLCASSQGTSYNEQFFGPGTRLTVL.

This chain links TRBV30 with TRBJ1-2; unclear D gene. Trimming removed 2 bases from V and 8 bases from J, with 15 bases in between. This CDR3 spans 13 amino acids. CDR1 and CDR2 (germline): GTSNPN, SVGIG (reference sequence). The CDR3 DNA reads as TGTGCCTGGAGTCCTCGGGCTGGATTAGGCTACACCTTC. This codes for CAWSPRAGLGYTF.

V gene TRBV11-3 combines with J gene TRBJ2-7; the match to TRBD1 covers 8 bases. This CDR3 has 13 amino acids. Germline lookup yields CDR1 SGHNT and CDR2 YENEEA. Trimming removed 3 bases from V and 5 bases from J; junction bases left unmatched: 3. The CDR3 region has the DNA TGTGCCAGCAGCTTCGACAGGGGCCACGAGCAGTACTTC. Translation gives CASSFDRGHEQYF.

The chain combines TRBV28 with TRBJ2-7; 14 bases agree with TRBD2. V lost 4 bases and J lost 3; bases outside the gene matches: 23. CDR3 size: 22 residues. Germline V gene data show CDR1 as MDHEN and CDR2 as SYDVKM. The CDR3 protein is CASSSTILLGLAGEKQGYEQYF. The CDR3 DNA is TGTGCCAGCAGTTCGACTATACTATTGGGACTAGCGGGAGAAAAACAGGGCTACGAGCAGTACTTC.

V usage is TRBV5-4 and J usage is TRBJ1-4; D is perhaps TRBD1 (6 bases). This CDR3 is 16 amino acids long. Germline loops: CDR1 SGHNT, CDR2 YYREEE (reference sequence). V shed 0 bases and J shed 0 bases, with 9 bases lying between them. The CDR3 loop is CASSLGGGTTNEKLFF. The CDR3 region has the DNA TGTGCCAGCAGCTTGGGAGGGGGAACAACTAATGAAAAACTGTTTTTT.

The gene calls are TRBV7-8 and TRBJ1-2; D not certain. This CDR3 is built from 13 residues. Trimming took 5 bases from V and 2 from J, leaving 9 bases between them. From germline, CDR1 is SGHVS and CDR2 FQNEAQ. The CDR3 spells CASSADLNYGYTF. CDR3 bases: TGTGCCAGCAGCGCGGATCTCAACTATGGCTACACCTTC.

The chain uses TRBV5-1 and TRBJ1-2; D gene unclear. The germline V gene has CDR1 SGHRS and CDR2 YFSETQ. The CDR3 has 17 amino acids. V lost 0 bases, J lost 6 bases, and 21 bases lay in between. The CDR3 DNA reads as TGCGCCAGCAGCTTGGCCTTTTCTGTGGAGGGTAGGCATGGCTACACCTTC. Translating it yields CASSLAFSVEGRHGYTF.

The gene calls are TRBV27 and TRBJ2-1, with TRBD2 matching over 9 bases. Per the germline V gene, CDR1 is MNHEY and CDR2 is SMNVEV (reference sequence). The V gene end was trimmed by 8 bases and the J gene end by 7 bases; junction bases not matched to a gene: 12. There are 15 residues in the CDR3. The CDR3: CASGGGGLAENEQFF. The CDR3 nucleotides read TGTGCCAGCGGGGGAGGGGGACTAGCTGAAAATGAGCAGTTCTTC.

This sequence joins TRBV6-6 and TRBJ2-6; D call uncertain. Germline values: CDR1 MNHNY, CDR2 SVGAGI (reference sequence). This CDR3 is 14 amino acids long. V was clipped by 5 bases and J by 0 bases, with 5 bases between them. The chain's CDR3 is CASSPASGANVLTF. In DNA form, the CDR3 reads TGTGCCAGCAGTCCCGCCTCTGGGGCCAACGTCCTGACTTTC.

The rearrangement links TRBV5-1 to TRBJ2-7; TRBD1 matches at 8 bases. The germline CDR1 and CDR2 sequences are SGHRS and YFSETQ. The CDR3 length is 15 residues. J lost 6 bases, V lost 4 bases, and 12 bases had no gene match. DNA of the CDR3: TGCGCCAGCAGCCGCGACGGACAGGGCAATGGCGAGCAGTACTTC. It is translated as CASSRDGQGNGEQYF.

This clone was detected only a few times. This chain joins TRBV29-1 and TRBJ1-2; no clear D gene. The length of the CDR3 is 14 residues. The germline V and J ends were trimmed by 6 bases and 8 bases, with 22 bases remaining between them. Per germline, CDR1 SQVTM and CDR2 ANQGSEA. The CDR3 spells CSVSLEDGFSGYTF. Here the CDR3 DNA reads TGCAGCGTGAGTTTGGAGGATGGTTTCTCCGGCTACACCTTC.